Listed here is a single T cell receptor (beta chain). After removal of 4 bases from V and 6 bases from J, the junction contained 4 bases not matched to a gene. Germline values: CDR1 SGHRS, CDR2 YFSETQ. This CDR3 region has 14 residues. This specimen comes from a study of blood T cell repertoires in COVID-19. The wider study: Sources were T cells, B-cell-depleted T cells, or PBMCs; the material itself was cDNA or gDNA.

Original methodology: For nucleated cells, counts were estimated from reference gene primer amplification. Profiled with immunoSEQ multiplex PCR; TCRdb holds only in-frame clones, not every one. D and trimming were read from the DNA, whereas the V and J calls and clone size are those reported in that table. The data show tens of thousands of clones, approximately 89% seen once. This clonotype was obtained from a human donor with active COVID-19. The donor label of this sample is uncertain. V and J are TRBV5-1 and TRBJ1-5, with TRBD1 matching 10 bases. The sequenced sample consisted of peripheral blood. The CDR3 region has the DNA TGCGCCAGCAGCCCGACAGGGGGCACTCAGCCCCAGCATTTT. This codes for CASSPTGGTQPQHF.